Below, 9 T cell receptor beta chains from the same sample are listed, as sequenced in a study of shared clonotypes between healthy human individuals. Produced via immunoSEQ multiplex PCR; TCRdb's table is partial and in-frame only. Among roughly 2.1 million clones, about 93% were seen once, and the ten largest hold more than 1.5%. The naive CD8 subset, CD45RO-negative cells positively selected for CCR7, excluded terminally differentiated effector memory CD45RA+ cells. Sample: naive CD8+ T cells from PBMCs. The receptors stem from a man aged 18 to 30 in good health. Some clones in this sample may be carry-over from other donors' samples.

CDR3 sequence: CASKNRGYGYTF. DNA for the CDR3: TGTGCCAGTAAGAACAGGGGCTATGGCTACACCTTC. This chain connects TRBV19 to TRBJ1-2; 7 bases line up with TRBD1. The CDR3 is made up of 12 amino acids. Unmatched junction bases numbered 3, after V lost 7 bases and J lost 4 bases. Germline CDR1 is LNHDA and CDR2 is SQIVND (reference sequence).

This rearrangement joins TRBV7-2 to TRBJ2-7; D is perhaps TRBD1 or TRBD2 (5 bases each). This CDR3 comprises 15 residues. Trimming shortened V by 4 bases and J by 3 bases, and 16 bases separated the two germline ends. Per the germline V gene, CDR1 is SGHTA and CDR2 is FQGNSA. This CDR3 reads CASSSTGGSGYEQYF. The CDR3 nucleotides are TGTGCCAGCAGCTCAACAGGAGGTTCGGGCTACGAGCAGTACTTC.

As concerns this clone: Other DNA sequences in the sample encode the same CDR3. The chain uses TRBV19 and TRBJ2-2, with a tentative D call TRBD2 (6 bases). CDR3 length: 15 residues. Germline loops: CDR1 LNHDA, CDR2 SQIVND (reference sequence). V was pared by 3 bases and J by 3 bases, with 11 bases between. The CDR3 DNA reads TGTGCCAGTAGTATTTCGGGGAGGTACACCGGGGAGCTGTTTTTT. Amino acid sequence: CASSISGRYTGELFF.

The chain carries TRBV27 and TRBJ2-7, with D perhaps TRBD2 (5 bases). The CDR3 loop spans 16 amino acids. Trimming left V 5 bases short and J 2 bases short, with 19 bases between. Germline V gives CDR1 MNHEY, CDR2 SMNVEV (reference sequence). The CDR3 DNA sequence: TGTGCCAGCAGTCCTAATTCGGGGATCACGCCCTACGAGCAGTACTTC. Residues: CASSPNSGITPYEQYF.

The J gene is TRBJ2-1, the V gene TRBV11-2; TRBD2 matches at 10 bases. The CDR3 runs to 16 residues. With V trimmed by 0 bases and J by 6 bases, 5 bases remained unmatched. The germline V gene has CDR1 SGHAT and CDR2 FQNNGV. The CDR3 loop is CASSLDRAGGGNEQFF. CDR3 sequence (DNA): TGTGCCAGCAGCTTAGATAGAGCGGGAGGGGGCAATGAGCAGTTCTTC.

The genes are TRBV28 and TRBJ2-3, with D maybe TRBD1 (6 bases). V was clipped by 7 bases and J by 4 bases, with 15 bases between them. The CDR3 length is 14 residues. Germline lookup yields CDR1 MDHEN and CDR2 SYDVKM. DNA for the CDR3: TGTGCCAGCACCCTACAGGGTAGAGCAGATACGCAGTATTTT. Its protein is CASTLQGRADTQYF.

This clone was recorded once. The chain employs TRBV9 and TRBJ2-1; 11 nucleotides agree with TRBD1. CDR3 size: 15 residues. V lost 3 bases to trimming and J lost 6 bases; unmatched junction nucleotides: 5. CDR1 SGDLS and CDR2 YYNGEE come from the germline V gene. The CDR3 here is CASSAGQGALNEQFF. CDR3 DNA: TGTGCCAGCAGCGCCGGACAGGGGGCCCTCAATGAGCAGTTCTTC.

The chain uses TRBV28 and TRBJ2-5; D might be TRBD1 (5 bases). The germline CDR1 and CDR2 sequences are MDHEN and SYDVKM. Trimming stripped 8 bases from V and 7 bases from J, with 11 bases between. This CDR3 is 11 amino acids long. CDR3: CASWGTTTQYF. The CDR3 DNA is TGTGCCAGCTGGGGCACTACGACCCAGTACTTC.

A single count supports this clone. V is TRBV14 and J is TRBJ2-5; D uncertain. The CDR3 loop spans 13 amino acids. The germline gives CDR1 SGHDN, CDR2 FVKESK. Trimming took 4 bases from V and 5 from J, leaving 11 bases between them. The CDR3 is CASSPRSGETQYF. CDR3 sequence (DNA): TGTGCCAGCAGCCCCAGGAGTGGCGAGACCCAGTACTTC.